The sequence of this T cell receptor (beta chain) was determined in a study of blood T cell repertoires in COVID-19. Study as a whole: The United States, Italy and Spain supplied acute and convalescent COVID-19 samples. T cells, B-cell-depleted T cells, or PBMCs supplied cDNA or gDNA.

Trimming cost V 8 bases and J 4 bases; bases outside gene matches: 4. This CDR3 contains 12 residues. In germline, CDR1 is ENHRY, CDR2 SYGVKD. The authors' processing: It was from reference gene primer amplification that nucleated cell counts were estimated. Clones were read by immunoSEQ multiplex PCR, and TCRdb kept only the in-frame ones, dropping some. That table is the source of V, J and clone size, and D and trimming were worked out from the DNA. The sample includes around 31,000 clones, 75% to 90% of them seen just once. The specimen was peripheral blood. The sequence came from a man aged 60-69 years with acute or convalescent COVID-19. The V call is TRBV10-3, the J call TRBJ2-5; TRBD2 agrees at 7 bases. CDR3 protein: CAIGEGLETQYF. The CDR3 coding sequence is TGTGCCATCGGGGAGGGGCTAGAGACCCAGTACTTC.